Shown below are 27 T cell receptor beta chains from a single sample sequenced in a study of blood T cell repertoires in COVID-19. Some clones are missing from TCRdb's copy, which holds only in-frame ones; the method was immunoSEQ multiplex PCR. The table records under 300,000 clones, about 83% of them present only once. The sequenced material came from peripheral blood. The origin of the receptors is a man older than 75 with acute or convalescent COVID-19.

In this sample, this clone turned up once. This rearrangement joins TRBV7-9 to TRBJ1-2, with TRBD1 matching over 8 bases. CDR3 size: 14 residues. The V gene end was trimmed by 2 bases and the J gene end by 8 bases; junction bases not matched to a gene: 7. Germline values: CDR1 SEHNR, CDR2 FQNEAQ (reference sequence). The CDR3 coding sequence is TGTGCCAGCAGCTTAAACTCAGGGGGCCGGGGCTACACCTTC. Residues: CASSLNSGGRGYTF.

The chain has TRBV5-1 and TRBJ2-7; D possibly corresponds to TRBD1 (6 bases). Between the trimmed V and J ends, which lost 2 bases and 5 bases, there was a span of 14 bases. Germline V gene sequence: CDR1 SGHRS, CDR2 YFSETQ. The CDR3 contains 14 residues. CDR3 sequence: CASSFRDTGNEQYF. DNA of the CDR3: TGCGCCAGCAGCTTCCGGGACACCGGGAACGAGCAGTACTTC.

This clone appeared once. The chain recombines TRBV27 with TRBJ2-7; a possible D gene is TRBD1 (5 bases). Between the trimmed V and J ends, which lost 10 bases and 7 bases, there was a span of 23 bases. CDR1 and CDR2 (germline): MNHEY, SMNVEV (reference sequence). The CDR3 length is 14 residues. The CDR3 nucleotides read TGTGCCACCCCCTCGGACACTCTCCTTGGGGAGCAGTACTTC. This codes for CATPSDTLLGEQYF.

The rearrangement uses TRBV6-1 and TRBJ2-2; TRBD1 aligns across 9 bases. Germline CDR1 is MNHNS and CDR2 is SASEGT. The CDR3 runs to 15 residues. Unmatched junction bases numbered 2, after V lost 3 bases and J lost 3 bases. The CDR3 DNA reads as TGTGCCAGCAGTGAGGGACAGGGTTACACCGGGGAGCTGTTTTTT. Encoded protein: CASSEGQGYTGELFF.

The rearrangement joins TRBV5-4 to TRBJ2-7; TRBD1 matches 9 bases. The J segment lost 3 bases and the V segment lost 3 bases, leaving 7 bases of the junction unmatched. The CDR3 loop spans 15 amino acids. Germline V gene data show CDR1 as SGHNT and CDR2 as YYREEE (reference sequence). In DNA, the CDR3 is TGTGCCAGCAGCTCCCGGGACAGGGATTTCTACGAGCAGTACTTC. This translates into CASSSRDRDFYEQYF.

V and J are TRBV7-9 and TRBJ2-5; 10 nucleotides align to TRBD1. There are 14 residues in the CDR3. CDR1 SEHNR and CDR2 FQNEAQ come from the germline V gene (reference sequence). V shed 4 bases, J shed 4 bases, and the junction held 3 bases outside the gene matches. The DNA for the CDR3 is TGTGCCAGCAGCTCGGGACAGGGGATAGAGACCCAGTACTTC. Its protein product is CASSSGQGIETQYF.

This clone is a singleton in its sample. The rearrangement joins TRBV9 to TRBJ2-2, with 7 bases fitting TRBD1. Germline loops: CDR1 SGDLS, CDR2 YYNGEE. The V gene end was trimmed by 3 bases and the J gene end by 0 bases; junction bases not matched to a gene: 8. This CDR3 has 17 amino acids. Here the CDR3 DNA reads TGTGCCAGCAGCGCAGGAAAAGGACAGGCGAACACCGGGGAGCTGTTTTTT. Encoded protein: CASSAGKGQANTGELFF.

V and J are TRBV5-5 and TRBJ1-5; D perhaps matches TRBD1 (5 bases). Germline values: CDR1 SGHKS, CDR2 YYEKEE (reference sequence). Trimming removed 0 bases at V and 8 bases at J, with 15 bases between. The CDR3 consists of 15 residues. The CDR3 DNA is TGTGCCAGCAGCTTGGCCGGGGGGACTTTGGAGCCCCAGCATTTT. Translated: CASSLAGGTLEPQHF.

This chain joins TRBV29-1 and TRBJ2-5; D uncertain. Germline V gene lookup returns CDR1 SQVTM and CDR2 ANQGSEA. V lost 7 bases, J lost 5 bases, and 8 bases lay in between. The CDR3 sequence is 10 residues long. The CDR3 DNA reads as TGCAGCGGAGGCACCGAGACCCAGTACTTC. Its translation is CSGGTETQYF.

The CDR3 nucleotides are TGTGCCAGTACAACAGGGGTCCATCAGCCCCAGCATTTT. Translated: CASTTGVHQPQHF. This rearrangement joins TRBV19 to TRBJ1-5, with 7 bases that match TRBD1. V shed 7 bases, J shed 5 bases, and the junction held 5 bases outside the gene matches. This CDR3 has 13 residues. Germline CDR1 LNHDA, CDR2 SQIVND (reference sequence).

The chain is built from TRBV29-1 and TRBJ1-2, with 8 bases aligning to TRBD1. Germline V gives CDR1 SQVTM, CDR2 ANQGSEA. V was pared by 5 bases and J by 2 bases, with 10 bases of the junction left unmatched. This CDR3 region has 15 residues. The chain's CDR3 is CSVPPQGAYNYGYTF. The CDR3 DNA is TGCAGCGTTCCCCCCCAGGGGGCCTACAACTATGGCTACACCTTC.

The genes are TRBV18 and TRBJ2-5; D perhaps matches TRBD1 (5 bases). Trimming left V 3 bases short and J 1 base short, with 15 bases between. The CDR3 runs to 16 residues. In germline, CDR1 is KGHSH, CDR2 LQKENI. CDR3 in amino acids: CASSPVKGHIQETQYF. In DNA, the CDR3 is TGTGCCAGCTCACCGGTTAAAGGACACATCCAAGAGACCCAGTACTTC. Together with reference TRBV18 and TRBJ2-5, the CDR3 gives the full variable domain: NAGVMQNPRHLVRRRGQEARLRCSPMKGHSHVYWYRQLPEEGLKFMVYLQKENIIDESGMPKERFSAEFPKEGPSILRIQQVVRGDSAAYFCASSPVKGHIQETQYFGPGTRLLVL.

The chain has TRBV15 and TRBJ1-1, with no clear D. CDR3 size: 13 residues. V shed 1 base and J shed 6 bases, with 9 bases lying between them. The V gene's germline CDR1 is LNHNV and CDR2 YYDKDF (reference sequence). CDR3 coding DNA: TGTGCCACCAGCAGAGGGCGGTTGGCTGAAGCTTTCTTT. This gives the protein CATSRGRLAEAFF. The variable domain in full, completed from reference TRBV15 and TRBJ1-1, reads DAMVIQNPRYQVTQFGKPVTLSCSQTLNHNVMYWYQQKSSQAPKLLFHYYDKDFNNEADTPDNFQSRRPNTSFCFLDIRSPGLGDTAMYLCATSRGRLAEAFFGQGTRLTVV.

The gene calls are TRBV6-5 and TRBJ1-4; 8 bases align to TRBD1. Germline V gene sequence: CDR1 MNHEY, CDR2 SVGAGI. The CDR3 is 15 amino acids. V dropped 5 bases and J dropped 1; count of bases not matched to a gene: 3. The CDR3 DNA follows: TGTGCCAGCAGTACGGACAGGGTAACTAATGAAAAACTGTTTTTT. Its protein is CASSTDRVTNEKLFF.

The genes are TRBV28 and TRBJ1-5, with D perhaps matching TRBD1 (6 bases). Trimming took off 5 bases at V and 7 bases at J, with 18 bases between the two ends. Looked up from germline, CDR1 is MDHEN and CDR2 is SYDVKM. The CDR3 loop spans 15 amino acids. The CDR3 coding sequence is TGTGCCAGCAGTGTAAACAGGGTTGCAGGACAGCCCCAGCATTTT. Translation: CASSVNRVAGQPQHF. The whole variable domain, remainder taken from reference TRBV28 and TRBJ1-5, is DVKVTQSSRYLVKRTGEKVFLECVQDMDHENMFWYRQDPGLGLRLIYFSYDVKMKEKGDIPEGYSVSREKKERFSLILESASTNQTSMYLCASSVNRVAGQPQHFGDGTRLSIL.

The chain employs TRBV11-2 and TRBJ2-4; D is unresolved. Germline values: CDR1 SGHAT, CDR2 FQNNGV. The V and J ends lost 4 bases and 0 bases respectively, with 10 bases between them. This CDR3 has 15 residues. Written as DNA, the CDR3 is TGTGCCAGCAGCTACCGACACGTAGCCAAAAACATTCAGTACTTC. Translating it yields CASSYRHVAKNIQYF.

The rearrangement uses TRBV6-2 or TRBV6-3 and TRBJ1-5; 8 nucleotides agree with TRBD1. Germline trimming cut 6 bases from V and 7 bases from J; bases unmatched to any gene: 11. The V gene's germline CDR1 is MNHEY and CDR2 SVGEGT. The CDR3 runs to 15 residues. The CDR3 is CASSRTGGVRQPQHF. CDR3 DNA: TGTGCCAGCAGCCGTACAGGGGGGGTGAGACAGCCCCAGCATTTT.

This clone was observed once. The chain employs TRBV7-9 and TRBJ1-4, with 8 nucleotides matching TRBD1. The CDR3 loop spans 15 amino acids. Losses at the gene ends were 5 bases for V and 3 bases for J; bases not matched to a gene: 5. Germline lookup yields CDR1 SEHNR and CDR2 FQNEAQ (reference sequence). DNA for the CDR3: TGTGCCAGCAGCCCCAGACAGGGGTCTAATGAAAAACTGTTTTTT. It specifies CASSPRQGSNEKLFF.

The chain employs TRBV5-1 and TRBJ2-7, with 8 bases aligning to TRBD2. J lost 3 bases, V lost 4 bases, and 9 bases had no gene match. The CDR3 loop spans 15 amino acids. CDR1 SGHRS and CDR2 YFSETQ come from the germline V gene. The CDR3 protein is CASSGGVAGIYEQYF. In DNA, the CDR3 is TGCGCCAGCAGCGGAGGAGTAGCGGGAATCTACGAGCAGTACTTC. The whole variable domain, filled in from reference TRBV5-1 and TRBJ2-7, reads KAGVTQTPRYLIKTRGQQVTLSCSPISGHRSVSWYQQTPGQGLQFLFEYFSETQRNKGNFPGRFSGRQFSNSRSEMNVSTLELGDSALYLCASSGGVAGIYEQYFGPGTRLTVT.

This chain connects TRBV9 to TRBJ2-5, with a tentative D call TRBD2 (5 bases). Trimming removed 0 bases from V and 4 bases from J, with 10 bases in between. The CDR3 totals 14 residues. CDR1 is SGDLS, CDR2 YYNGEE, per germline. The DNA of the CDR3 is TGTGCCAGCAGCGTAGCTACTCGGGGAGAGACCCAGTACTTC. As protein: CASSVATRGETQYF.

J is TRBJ1-2 and V is TRBV4-3; D might be TRBD1 (5 bases). V gave up 0 bases and J gave up 6 bases, with 14 bases separating them. This CDR3 region has 15 residues. Germline V gene sequence: CDR1 LGHNA, CDR2 YSLEER. The CDR3 DNA sequence: TGCGCCAGCAGCCAAGAGGGGCCAACTGGGCATGGCTACACCTTC. Protein product: CASSQEGPTGHGYTF.

This clone was detected only once. The chain has TRBV7-2 and TRBJ1-5; D is unresolved. Per germline, CDR1 SGHTA and CDR2 FQGNSA. The CDR3 contains 15 residues. The V and J ends lost 1 base and 3 bases respectively, with 10 bases between them. The CDR3 coding sequence is TGTGCCAGCAGCTTAGGCGCACTTGCCAATCAGCCCCAGCATTTT. As protein: CASSLGALANQPQHF.

V is TRBV15 and J is TRBJ1-6; unclear D gene. Between the trimmed V and J ends, which lost 0 bases and 10 bases, there was a span of 13 bases. Germline V gene sequence: CDR1 LNHNV, CDR2 YYDKDF (reference sequence). The CDR3 contains 15 residues. The CDR3: CATSREEATGSPLHF. CDR3 in DNA: TGTGCCACCAGCAGAGAGGAGGCCACCGGATCACCCCTCCACTTT.

The rearrangement uses TRBV7-9 and TRBJ1-6; 7 nucleotides line up with TRBD1. This CDR3 comprises 15 residues. Germline V gives CDR1 SEHNR, CDR2 FQNEAQ (reference sequence). J gave up 6 bases and V 0 bases, and 2 bases lay outside the gene matches. CDR3 protein: CASSLAGQLNSPLHF. The CDR3 DNA follows: TGTGCCAGCAGCTTAGCGGGACAGCTTAATTCACCCCTCCACTTT. The full variable domain, with the rest looked up from reference TRBV7-9 and TRBJ1-6, is DTGVSQNPRHKITKRGQNVTFRCDPISEHNRLYWYRQTLGQGPEFLTYFQNEAQLEKSRLLSDRFSAERPKGSFSTLEIQRTEQGDSAMYLCASSLAGQLNSPLHFGNGTRLTVT.

This rearrangement joins TRBV6-5 to TRBJ2-5, with TRBD2 matching 8 bases. CDR3 length: 16 residues. V lost 2 bases and J lost 5; bases outside the gene matches: 10. The germline V gene has CDR1 MNHEY and CDR2 SVGAGI. The CDR3 is CASSYRTSRRTETQYF. The CDR3 nucleotides read TGTGCCAGCAGTTACCGGACTAGCAGACGCACCGAGACCCAGTACTTC.

J is TRBJ2-7 and V is TRBV4-2, with 8 bases aligning to TRBD2. Per the germline V gene, CDR1 is LGHNA and CDR2 is YNFKEQ. The length of the CDR3 is 15 residues. V shed 7 bases, J shed 4 bases, and the junction held 12 bases outside the gene matches. CDR3 amino acids: CASILFGGALYEQYF. In DNA, the CDR3 is TGTGCCAGCATCCTCTTCGGGGGGGCTTTGTACGAGCAGTACTTC.

The genes are TRBV27 and TRBJ2-5; 9 bases line up with TRBD2. The CDR3 spans 16 residues. Germline assignment: CDR1 MNHEY and CDR2 SMNVEV (reference sequence). V gave up 6 bases and J gave up 3 bases; unmatched junction bases: 11. The chain's CDR3 is CASSRRLAAQEETQYF. In nucleotides, the CDR3 is TGTGCCAGCAGCCGCCGACTAGCGGCACAAGAAGAGACCCAGTACTTC.